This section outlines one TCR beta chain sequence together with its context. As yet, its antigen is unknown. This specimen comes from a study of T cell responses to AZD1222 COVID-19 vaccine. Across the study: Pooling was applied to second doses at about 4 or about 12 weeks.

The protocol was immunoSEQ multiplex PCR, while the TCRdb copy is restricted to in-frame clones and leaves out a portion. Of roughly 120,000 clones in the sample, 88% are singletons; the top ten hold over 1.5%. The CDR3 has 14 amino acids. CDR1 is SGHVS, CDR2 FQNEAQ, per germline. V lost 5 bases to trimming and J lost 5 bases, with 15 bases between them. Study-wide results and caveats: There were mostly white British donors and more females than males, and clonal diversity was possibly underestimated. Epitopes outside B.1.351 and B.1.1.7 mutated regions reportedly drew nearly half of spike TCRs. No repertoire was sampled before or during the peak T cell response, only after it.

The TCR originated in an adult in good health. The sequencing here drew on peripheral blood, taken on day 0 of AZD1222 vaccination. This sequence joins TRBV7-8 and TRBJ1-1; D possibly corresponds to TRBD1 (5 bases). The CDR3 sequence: CASSLRDAGTEAFF. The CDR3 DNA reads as TGTGCCAGCAGCCTCCGGGACGCGGGGACTGAAGCTTTCTTT.